This T cell receptor beta chain was sequenced in a study of shared clonotypes between healthy human individuals. Per germline, CDR1 MDHEN and CDR2 SYDVKM. The CDR3 totals 13 residues. Trimming left V 6 bases short and J 0 bases short, with 8 bases between. Profiled with immunoSEQ multiplex PCR; TCRdb holds only in-frame clones, not every one. The repertoire holds over 950,000 clones, about 72% seen once, with approximately 0.95% in the top ten. This clone was counted between two and nine times. In the same sample, other DNA sequences code for this CDR3. V usage is TRBV28 and J usage is TRBJ1-2; no reliable D call. Sequencing was done on a sample of memory CD4+ T cells from PBMCs. Subset reported: CD45RA-negative fraction. The clonotype originates from a man younger than 35 in good health. Some clones in this sample may be carry-over from other donors' samples. The CDR3 reads CASRESSNYGYTF. The CDR3 nucleotides read TGTGCCAGCAGGGAGAGTTCTAACTATGGCTACACCTTC.